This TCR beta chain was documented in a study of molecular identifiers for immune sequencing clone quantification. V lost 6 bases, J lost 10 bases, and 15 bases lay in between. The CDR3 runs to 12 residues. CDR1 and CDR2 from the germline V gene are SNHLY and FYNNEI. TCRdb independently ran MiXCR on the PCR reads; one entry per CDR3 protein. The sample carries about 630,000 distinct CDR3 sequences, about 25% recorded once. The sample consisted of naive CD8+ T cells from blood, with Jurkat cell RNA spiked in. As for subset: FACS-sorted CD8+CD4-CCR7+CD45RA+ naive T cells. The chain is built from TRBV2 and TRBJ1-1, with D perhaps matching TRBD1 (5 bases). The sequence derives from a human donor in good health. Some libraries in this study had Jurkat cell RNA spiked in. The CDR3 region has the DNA TGTGCCAGCAGGACACCGGGGGTTGGAGCTTTCTTT. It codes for CASRTPGVGAFF.